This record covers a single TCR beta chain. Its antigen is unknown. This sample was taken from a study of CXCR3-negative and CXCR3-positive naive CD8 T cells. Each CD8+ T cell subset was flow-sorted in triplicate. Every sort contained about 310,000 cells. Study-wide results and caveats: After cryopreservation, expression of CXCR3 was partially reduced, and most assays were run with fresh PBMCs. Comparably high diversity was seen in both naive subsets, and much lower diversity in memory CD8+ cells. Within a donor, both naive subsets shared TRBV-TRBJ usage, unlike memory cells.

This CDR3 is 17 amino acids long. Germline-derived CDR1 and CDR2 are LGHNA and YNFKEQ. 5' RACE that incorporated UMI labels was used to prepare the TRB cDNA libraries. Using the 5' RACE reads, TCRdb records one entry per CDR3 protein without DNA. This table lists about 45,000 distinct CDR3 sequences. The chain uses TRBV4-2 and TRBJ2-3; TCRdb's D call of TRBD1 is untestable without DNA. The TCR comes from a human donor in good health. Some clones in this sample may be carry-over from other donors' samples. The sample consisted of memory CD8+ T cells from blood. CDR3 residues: CASSQDPEGGSTDTQYF.